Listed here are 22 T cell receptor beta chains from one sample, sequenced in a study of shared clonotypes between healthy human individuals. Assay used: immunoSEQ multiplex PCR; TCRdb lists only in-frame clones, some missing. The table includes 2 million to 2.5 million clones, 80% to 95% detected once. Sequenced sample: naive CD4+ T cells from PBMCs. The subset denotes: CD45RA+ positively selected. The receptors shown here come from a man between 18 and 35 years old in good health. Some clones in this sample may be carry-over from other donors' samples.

The DNA of the CDR3 is TGCGCCAGCAGCCTGGGGCAGGCAAAAGGGGGTTCTGGGGCCAACGTCCTGACTTTC. Encoded protein: CASSLGQAKGGSGANVLTF. The J gene is TRBJ2-6, the V gene TRBV4-1, with D maybe TRBD1 (6 bases). Germline assignment: CDR1 MGHRA and CDR2 YSYEKL. The V end was cut by 4 bases, the J end by 1 base, with 20 bases between. CDR3 size: 19 residues.

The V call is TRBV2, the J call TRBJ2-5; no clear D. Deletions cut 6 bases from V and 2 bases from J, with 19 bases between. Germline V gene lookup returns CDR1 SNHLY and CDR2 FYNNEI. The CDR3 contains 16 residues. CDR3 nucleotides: TGTGCCAGCAGCTCCTGGTCCGAAAGGGCACAAGAGACCCAGTACTTC. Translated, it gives CASSSWSERAQETQYF.

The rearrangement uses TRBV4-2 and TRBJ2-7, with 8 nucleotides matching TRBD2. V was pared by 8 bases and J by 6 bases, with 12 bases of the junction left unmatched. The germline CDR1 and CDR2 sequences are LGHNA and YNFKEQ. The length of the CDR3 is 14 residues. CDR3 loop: CASQISGRAGEQYF. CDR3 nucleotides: TGTGCCAGCCAAATCAGCGGGAGAGCCGGCGAGCAGTACTTC.

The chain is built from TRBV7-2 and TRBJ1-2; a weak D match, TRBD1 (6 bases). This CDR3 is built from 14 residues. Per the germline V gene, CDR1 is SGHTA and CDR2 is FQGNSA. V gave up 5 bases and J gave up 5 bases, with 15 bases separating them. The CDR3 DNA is TGTGCCAGCAGCAGGGAAACAGGGAATTATGGCTACACCTTC. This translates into CASSRETGNYGYTF.

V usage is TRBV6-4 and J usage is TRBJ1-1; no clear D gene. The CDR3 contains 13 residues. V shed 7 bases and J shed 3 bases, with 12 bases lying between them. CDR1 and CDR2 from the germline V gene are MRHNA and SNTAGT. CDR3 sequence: CASKVGIDTEAFF. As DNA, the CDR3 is TGTGCCAGCAAGGTGGGGATCGACACTGAAGCTTTCTTT.

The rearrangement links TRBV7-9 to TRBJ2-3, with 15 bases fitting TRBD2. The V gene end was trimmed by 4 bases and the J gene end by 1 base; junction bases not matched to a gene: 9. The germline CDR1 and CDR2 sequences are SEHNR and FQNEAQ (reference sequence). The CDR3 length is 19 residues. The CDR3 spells CASSSGLAGGLPGTDTQYF. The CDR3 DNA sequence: TGTGCCAGCAGCTCGGGACTAGCGGGAGGCCTCCCAGGCACAGATACGCAGTATTTT.

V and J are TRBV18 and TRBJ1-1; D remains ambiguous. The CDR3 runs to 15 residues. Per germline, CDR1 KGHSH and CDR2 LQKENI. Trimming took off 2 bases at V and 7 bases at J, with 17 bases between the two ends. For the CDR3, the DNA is TGTGCCAGCTCACCAACCACTAGTTCGCCTGTTGAAGCTTTCTTT. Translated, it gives CASSPTTSSPVEAFF.

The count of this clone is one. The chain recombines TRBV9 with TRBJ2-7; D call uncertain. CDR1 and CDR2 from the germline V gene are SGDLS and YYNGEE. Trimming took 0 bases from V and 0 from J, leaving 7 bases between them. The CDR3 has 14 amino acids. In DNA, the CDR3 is TGTGCCAGCAGCGTAGATCACAGCTCCTACGAGCAGTACTTC. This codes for CASSVDHSSYEQYF.

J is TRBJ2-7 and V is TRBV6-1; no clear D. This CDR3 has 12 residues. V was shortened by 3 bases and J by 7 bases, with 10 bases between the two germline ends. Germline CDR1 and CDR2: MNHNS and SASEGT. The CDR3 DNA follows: TGTGCCAGCAGTGATCTACGGCAAGAGCAGTACTTC. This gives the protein CASSDLRQEQYF.

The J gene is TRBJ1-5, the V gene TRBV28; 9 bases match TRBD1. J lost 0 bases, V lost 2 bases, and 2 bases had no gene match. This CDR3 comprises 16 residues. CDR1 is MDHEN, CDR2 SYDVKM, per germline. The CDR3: CASSLTGGLSNQPQHF. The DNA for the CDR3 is TGTGCCAGCAGTTTAACAGGGGGCCTTAGCAATCAGCCCCAGCATTTT.

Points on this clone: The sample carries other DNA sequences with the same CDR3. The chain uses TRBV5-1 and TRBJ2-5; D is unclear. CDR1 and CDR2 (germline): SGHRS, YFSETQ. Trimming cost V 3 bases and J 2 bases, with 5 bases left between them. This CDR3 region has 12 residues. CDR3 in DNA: TGCGCCAGCAGCTCCCAACAAGAGACCCAGTACTTC. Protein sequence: CASSSQQETQYF.

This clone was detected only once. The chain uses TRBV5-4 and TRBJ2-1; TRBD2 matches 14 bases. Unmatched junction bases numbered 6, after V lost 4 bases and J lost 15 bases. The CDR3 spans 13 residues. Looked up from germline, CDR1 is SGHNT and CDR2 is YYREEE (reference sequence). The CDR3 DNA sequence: TGTGCCAGCAGCCGGGGACTAGCGGGAGACACGTTCTTC. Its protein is CASSRGLAGDTFF.

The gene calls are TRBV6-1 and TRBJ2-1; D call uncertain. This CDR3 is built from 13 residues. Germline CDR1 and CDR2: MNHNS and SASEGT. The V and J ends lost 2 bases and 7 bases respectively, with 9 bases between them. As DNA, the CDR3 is TGTGCCAGCAGTGAACCCCCAATGAATGAGCAGTTCTTC. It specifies CASSEPPMNEQFF.

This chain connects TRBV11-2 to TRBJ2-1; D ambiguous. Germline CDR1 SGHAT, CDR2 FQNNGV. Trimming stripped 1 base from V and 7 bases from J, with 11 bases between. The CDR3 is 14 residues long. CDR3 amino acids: CASSLVPIGNEQFF. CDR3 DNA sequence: TGTGCCAGCAGCTTAGTTCCAATCGGAAATGAGCAGTTCTTC. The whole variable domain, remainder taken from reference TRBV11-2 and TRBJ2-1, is EAGVAQSPRYKIIEKRQSVAFWCNPISGHATLYWYQQILGQGPKLLIQFQNNGVVDDSQLPKDRFSAERLKGVDSTLKIQPAKLEDSAVYLCASSLVPIGNEQFFGPGTRLTVL.

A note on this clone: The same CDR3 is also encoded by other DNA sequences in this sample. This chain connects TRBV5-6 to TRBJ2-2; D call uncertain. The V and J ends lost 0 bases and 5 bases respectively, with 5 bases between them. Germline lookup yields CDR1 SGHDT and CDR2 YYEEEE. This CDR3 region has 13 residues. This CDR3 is CASSLGLTGELFF. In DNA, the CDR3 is TGTGCCAGCAGCTTGGGCCTTACCGGGGAGCTGTTTTTT. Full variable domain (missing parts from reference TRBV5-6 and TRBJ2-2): DAGVTQSPTHLIKTRGQQVTLRCSPKSGHDTVSWYQQALGQGPQFIFQYYEEEERQRGNFPDRFSGHQFPNYSSELNVNALLLGDSALYLCASSLGLTGELFFGEGSRLTVL.

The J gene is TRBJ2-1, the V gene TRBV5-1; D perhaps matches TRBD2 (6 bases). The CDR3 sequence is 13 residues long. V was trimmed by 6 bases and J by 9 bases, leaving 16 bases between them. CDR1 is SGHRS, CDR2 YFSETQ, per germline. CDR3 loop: CASMEGIGIEQFF. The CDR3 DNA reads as TGCGCCAGCATGGAGGGAATAGGGATTGAGCAGTTCTTC.

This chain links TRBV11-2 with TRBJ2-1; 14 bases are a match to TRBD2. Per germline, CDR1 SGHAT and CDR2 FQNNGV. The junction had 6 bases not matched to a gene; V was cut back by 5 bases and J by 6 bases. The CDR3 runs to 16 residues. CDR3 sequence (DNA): TGTGCCAGCAGCAAAGGACTAGCGGGAGGAACCAATGAGCAGTTCTTC. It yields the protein CASSKGLAGGTNEQFF.

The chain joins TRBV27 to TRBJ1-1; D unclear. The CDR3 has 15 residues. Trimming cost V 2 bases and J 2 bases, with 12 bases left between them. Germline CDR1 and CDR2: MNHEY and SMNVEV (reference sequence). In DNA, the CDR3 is TGTGCCAGCAGTTTAGCTCGGGGTAGCAACACTGAAGCTTTCTTT. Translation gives CASSLARGSNTEAFF.

This CDR3 is CASSSQATPGELFF. The CDR3 DNA sequence: TGTGCCAGCAGCTCCCAGGCTACGCCCGGGGAGCTGTTTTTT. The rearrangement links TRBV7-3 to TRBJ2-2; D call uncertain. CDR3 size: 14 residues. With 4 bases removed from V and 6 bases from J, the gap between germline ends came to 12 bases. In germline, CDR1 is SGHTA, CDR2 FQGTGA.

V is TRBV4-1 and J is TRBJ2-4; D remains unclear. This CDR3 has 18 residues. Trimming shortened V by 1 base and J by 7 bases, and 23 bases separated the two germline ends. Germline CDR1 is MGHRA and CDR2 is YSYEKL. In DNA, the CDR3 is TGCGCCAGCAGCCAAGCATTTGGAACGGCTTTAGTGAGGAACATTCAGTACTTC. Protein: CASSQAFGTALVRNIQYF.

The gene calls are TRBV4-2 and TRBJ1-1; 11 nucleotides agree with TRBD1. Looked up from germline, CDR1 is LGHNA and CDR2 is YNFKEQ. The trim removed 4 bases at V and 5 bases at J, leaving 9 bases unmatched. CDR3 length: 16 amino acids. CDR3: CASSRGGQGVWTEAFF. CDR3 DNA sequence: TGTGCCAGCAGCCGAGGGGGACAGGGGGTTTGGACTGAAGCTTTCTTT.

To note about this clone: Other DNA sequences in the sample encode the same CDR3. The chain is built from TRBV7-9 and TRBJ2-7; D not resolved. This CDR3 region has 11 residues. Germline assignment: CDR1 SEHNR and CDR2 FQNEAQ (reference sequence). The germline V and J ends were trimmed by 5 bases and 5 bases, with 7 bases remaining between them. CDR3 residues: CASSLLDEQYF. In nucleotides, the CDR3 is TGTGCCAGCAGCCTCCTAGACGAGCAGTACTTC.